This TCR beta chain comes out of a study of cytomegalovirus exposure and HLA in healthy donors. Per germline, CDR1 LNHDA and CDR2 SQIVND (reference sequence). The CDR3 totals 12 residues. V dropped 5 bases and J dropped 7 bases, with 9 bases sitting between them. Study-wide findings and caveats: TCR association rates varied by HLA locus in a later analysis, with DRB1 highest and HLA-C lowest. Many donors shared some public TCRs, even though most TCR sequences were rare.

PCR involved 60 Vbeta and 13 Jbeta primers. Produced via immunoSEQ multiplex PCR; TCRdb's table is partial and in-frame only. The table includes 100,000 or so clones, approximately 76% detected once. Of note for this clone: The antigen is not known.

This chain uses TRBV19 with TRBJ2-1; tentatively, D is TRBD2 (5 bases). Sequencing was carried out using PBMCs. This TCR derives from a young man in good health and CMV-seropositive. The CDR3 nucleotides are TGTGCCAGTAGTGTCACTAGAAATGAGCAGTTCTTC. It codes for CASSVTRNEQFF.